This T cell receptor (beta chain) was recorded in a study of T cell responses to AZD1222 COVID-19 vaccine. Looking at the study overall: Second-dose intervals near 4 or 12 weeks were combined.

A remark on this clone: What it binds is not known.

V lost 6 bases and J 3 bases, leaving 8 bases between the germline ends. This CDR3 has 12 amino acids. Germline V gene data show CDR1 as SGHVS and CDR2 as FQNEAQ. Findings and limits, study-wide: Samples come after the peak T cell response, not at day 14. There were mostly white British donors and more females than males, and clonal diversity was possibly underestimated. Spike-wide coverage was observed for vaccine-associated CD4 TCRs, with dominant responses at 160-218 and 743-854.

Sequencing used immunoSEQ multiplex PCR; TCRdb keeps in-frame clones, though not all of them. The top ten hold roughly 3.1% of the sample, which has about 140,000 clones, about 92% seen once. Sequencing was performed on peripheral blood, taken on day 0 of AZD1222 vaccination. The receptor was isolated from an adult in good health. This rearrangement joins TRBV7-8 to TRBJ2-5; D unresolved. CDR3 bases: TGTGCCAGCAGTCGACCTAAAGAGACCCAGTACTTC. This gives the protein CASSRPKETQYF.